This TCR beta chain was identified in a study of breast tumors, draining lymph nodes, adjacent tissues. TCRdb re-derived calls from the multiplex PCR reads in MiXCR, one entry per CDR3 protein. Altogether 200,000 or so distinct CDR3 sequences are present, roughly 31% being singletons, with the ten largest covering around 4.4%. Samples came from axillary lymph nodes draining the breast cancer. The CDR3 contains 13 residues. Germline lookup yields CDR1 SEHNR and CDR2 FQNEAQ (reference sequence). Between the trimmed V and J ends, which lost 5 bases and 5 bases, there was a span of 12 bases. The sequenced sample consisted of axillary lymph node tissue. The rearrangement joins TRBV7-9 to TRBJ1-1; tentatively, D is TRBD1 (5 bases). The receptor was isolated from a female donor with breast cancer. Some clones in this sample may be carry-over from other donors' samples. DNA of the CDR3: TGTGCCAGCAGCCGGGGAGGGGAAACTGAAGCTTTCTTT. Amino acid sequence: CASSRGGETEAFF.